This entry is about one TCR beta chain. Its target is not known. Germline V gives CDR1 SGHVS, CDR2 FQNEAQ. The CDR3 is 17 amino acids. V lost 1 base, J lost 5 bases, and 17 bases lay in between. The sample belongs to a study of CD8 T cells in Susac syndrome. Study observations and caveats: It was in TEMRA cells and active patients that Susac CD8+ clonal expansion peaked. In total CD8+ repertoires, sixteen Susac-specific public clones were detected, and CD8+ TEMRA repertoires contained five.

When the RNA was reverse transcribed, random hexamers were used with an input of roughly 0.45 to 1 ug. The immunoSEQ assay covered 54 Vbeta and 13 Jbeta segments for CDR3. TCRdb used MiXCR to reprocess the immunoSEQ multiplex PCR reads, holding one entry per CDR3 protein. Of tens of thousands of distinct CDR3 sequences detected, around 94% appear once; the ten largest clones hold more than 0.8%. This clonotype was obtained from a human donor with Susac syndrome. This rearrangement joins TRBV7-8 to TRBJ1-4; D might be TRBD1 (6 bases). Sample: CD8+ T cells from PBMCs. The CDR3 DNA sequence: TGTGCCAGCAGCTTAGTAGGCTGGGGGGGCAGCAATGAAAAACTGTTTTTT. Amino acids: CASSLVGWGGSNEKLFF.